Presented here are 22 T cell receptor beta chains from one specimen sequenced in a study of blood T cells in healthy people across ages (dated by TCRdb to the mid-2010s). The library was prepared using 5' RACE. Sequencer: Illumina HiSeq 2500. A second PCR of roughly 6 to 11 cycles was run with a J-beta primer mix and a sample-barcoded 5' primer. Starting from the raw public reads, TCRdb applied fastp trimming at Q25, assembled clones with MiXCR and retained in-frame beta chains. CDR3 protein duplicates are merged, each entry listing the most common genes and DNA. Across this sample there are some 1,000,000 distinct CDR3 sequences, with less than 25% seen only once. 0.65% to 0.95% of the sample belongs to the ten largest clones. These data also featured in a second study, about T cells of mothers and their children.

What was sequenced was blood. The receptors originated from a girl aged 2 to 9 in good health.

In this sample, this clonotype turned up a few times. The chain employs TRBV3-1 and TRBJ2-3; 10 bases map to TRBD2. V was pared by 3 bases and J by 5 bases, with 11 bases of the junction left unmatched. Germline CDR1 reads LGHDT; CDR2 reads YNNKEL (reference sequence). This CDR3 is 17 amino acids long. The CDR3 sequence is CASSQPLAGVTEDTQYF. The CDR3 DNA reads as TGTGCCAGCAGCCAGCCCCTAGCGGGGGTAACGGAAGATACGCAGTATTTT.

The V call is TRBV12-3 or TRBV12-4, the J call TRBJ1-5, with a tentative D call TRBD1 (5 bases). The length of the CDR3 is 14 residues. Deletions cut 7 bases from V and 5 bases from J, with 15 bases between. The CDR3 nucleotides read TGTGCCAGCACCTGGGGGGGGTATGATCAGCCCCAGCATTTT. It specifies CASTWGGYDQPQHF.

The V call is TRBV2, the J call TRBJ2-5, with D perhaps TRBD2 (6 bases). TRBJ2-1 matches the DNA end more closely, so the J call is doubtful. The CDR3 length is 12 residues. Germline loops: CDR1 SNHLY, CDR2 FYNNEI. This chain's CDR3 is CASSRGSGEQFF. In DNA, the CDR3 is TGTGCCAGCAGTCGGGGGTCTGGTGAGCAGTTCTTC.

This clonotype was seen more than once but under ten times. The chain recombines TRBV29-1 with TRBJ2-3; no definite D call. The CDR3 totals 10 residues. Trimming shortened V by 3 bases and J by 5 bases, and 3 bases separated the two germline ends. Germline V gives CDR1 SQVTM, CDR2 ANQGSEA. In nucleotides, the CDR3 is TGCAGCGTTGATCGAGATACGCAGTATTTT. Translating it yields CSVDRDTQYF.

This clonotype turned up a few times. The chain joins TRBV29-1 to TRBJ2-2; possible D gene TRBD1, 5 bases. Trimming took off 2 bases at V and 0 bases at J, with 7 bases between the two ends. The CDR3 consists of 14 residues. Germline CDR1 and CDR2: SQVTM and ANQGSEA. The CDR3 sequence: CSVETRANTGELFF. In DNA, the CDR3 is TGCAGCGTTGAAACCAGGGCGAACACCGGGGAGCTGTTTTTT.

The chain is built from TRBV29-1 and TRBJ2-7; D may correspond to TRBD1 or TRBD2 (5 bases each). Per the germline V gene, CDR1 is SQVTM and CDR2 is ANQGSEA. This CDR3 comprises 14 residues. The V and J ends lost 5 bases and 2 bases respectively, with 16 bases between them. The CDR3 loop is CSVRSTGTAYEQYF. CDR3 in DNA: TGCAGCGTTAGAAGTACCGGGACCGCCTACGAGCAGTACTTC.

This chain connects TRBV20-1 to TRBJ2-5; D unresolved. The DNA matches TRBJ2-1 better at its end, which makes the J call doubtful. The CDR3 runs 11 residues. Germline V gene data show CDR1 as DFQATT and CDR2 as SNEGSKA (reference sequence). In DNA form, the CDR3 reads TGCAGTGCTTATAAAATCAATGAGCAGTTCTTC. It translates to CSAYKINEQFF.

This clonotype was observed a few times. The rearrangement uses TRBV5-5 and TRBJ2-6; 7 nucleotides line up with TRBD1. The trim removed 4 bases at V and 1 base at J, leaving 11 bases unmatched. Per the germline V gene, CDR1 is SGHKS and CDR2 is YYEKEE (reference sequence). The CDR3 sequence is 18 residues long. The CDR3 region is CASSDRDSKISGANVLTF. The CDR3 region has the DNA TGTGCCAGCAGCGACAGGGACAGTAAAATATCTGGGGCCAACGTCCTGACTTTC. The full variable domain, in which reference TRBV5-5 and TRBJ2-6 provide the parts outside the CDR3, is DAGVTQSPTHLIKTRGQQVTLRCSPISGHKSVSWYQQVLGQGPQFIFQYYEKEERGRGNFPDRFSARQFPNYSSELNVNALLLGDSALYLCASSDRDSKISGANVLTFGAGSRLTVL.

V is TRBV11-2 and J is TRBJ2-3; 7 nucleotides match TRBD1. Germline V gene sequence: CDR1 SGHAT, CDR2 FQNNGV. V dropped 5 bases and J dropped 2; count of bases not matched to a gene: 10. The CDR3 loop spans 16 amino acids. The CDR3 sequence is CASSLRGSSTTDTQYF. CDR3 nucleotide sequence: TGTGCCAGCAGCCTCAGGGGGAGCTCTACCACAGATACGCAGTATTTT.

The chain uses TRBV5-1 and TRBJ2-1; no definite D call. The CDR3 spans 14 residues. V was trimmed by 7 bases and J by 0 bases, leaving 11 bases between them. The germline gives CDR1 SGHRS, CDR2 YFSETQ. The CDR3 spells CASDEAHSYNEQFF. The CDR3 DNA follows: TGCGCCAGCGATGAGGCACACTCCTACAATGAGCAGTTCTTC.

The table lists this clonotype with a count of one. The chain couples TRBV12-3 or TRBV12-4 to TRBJ2-5; D unresolved. The tail of the sequence fits TRBJ2-7 better, so the J call may be wrong. The CDR3 is 18 residues long. The CDR3: CASSLDYVTPLSPYEQYF. The CDR3 DNA sequence: TGTGCCAGCAGTTTAGATTATGTGACTCCACTGTCTCCCTACGAGCAGTACTTC.

The rearrangement uses TRBV7-9 and TRBJ1-6; tentative D call: TRBD1 (5 bases). The CDR3 runs to 14 residues. Trimming removed 5 bases at V and 8 bases at J, with 13 bases between. CDR1 SEHNR and CDR2 FQNEAQ come from the germline V gene (reference sequence). The CDR3 DNA reads TGTGCCAGCAGCCCGGACCTGGGGGATTCACCCCTCCACTTT. Translating it yields CASSPDLGDSPLHF.

V is TRBV7-3 and J is TRBJ2-1; D is undetermined. CDR1 SGHTA and CDR2 FQGTGA come from the germline V gene. Trimming removed 1 base at V and 4 bases at J, with 14 bases between. CDR3 length equals 16 residues. CDR3 in amino acids: CASSLNFNNSYNEQFF. The CDR3, as DNA: TGTGCCAGCAGCTTAAATTTCAATAATTCTTACAATGAGCAGTTCTTC.

This clonotype was found many times. A read error may account for a junction end that differs from germline. The rearrangement joins TRBV5-1 to TRBJ2-5; unclear D gene. CDR3 length: 12 amino acids. Germline V gene data show CDR1 as SGHRS and CDR2 as YFSETQ. The CDR3 DNA reads TGTGCCAGCAGCTTAGCCCAAGAGACCCAGTACTTC. Encoded protein: CASSLAQETQYF. Looking up the rest from reference TRBV5-1 and TRBJ2-5 gives the full variable domain: KAGVTQTPRYLIKTRGQQVTLSCSPISGHRSVSWYQQTPGQGLQFLFEYFSETQRNKGNFPGRFSGRQFSNSRSEMNVSTLELGDSALYLCASSLAQETQYFGPGTRLLVL.

This clonotype was seen only a few times. The rearrangement joins TRBV9 to TRBJ2-1, with 10 bases matching TRBD2. CDR3 length: 16 amino acids. Trimming took 3 bases from V and 4 from J; bases not matched to a gene: 7. Per germline, CDR1 SGDLS and CDR2 YYNGEE. Written as DNA, the CDR3 is TGTGCCAGCAGCGCCCTACTAGCGGGAAATTACAATGAGCAGTTCTTC. Translated: CASSALLAGNYNEQFF. Drawing the rest from reference TRBV9 and TRBJ2-1, the complete variable domain is DSGVTQTPKHLITATGQRVTLRCSPRSGDLSVYWYQQSLDQGLQFLIQYYNGEERAKGNILERFSAQQFPDLHSELNLSSLELGDSALYFCASSALLAGNYNEQFFGPGTRLTVL.

The CDR3 nucleotides read TGCGCCAGCAGCCAATCCCCAGCGGGGAGACAAGAGACCCAGTACTTC. It is translated as CASSQSPAGRQETQYF. This chain links TRBV4-1 with TRBJ2-5; 7 bases fit TRBD2. Losses at the gene ends were 2 bases for V and 2 bases for J; bases not matched to a gene: 8. CDR1 is MGHRA and CDR2 is YSYEKL in the germline V gene. The CDR3 sequence is 16 residues long.

The V gene is TRBV7-2, the J gene TRBJ2-5; maybe TRBD1 (6 bases). Germline V lookup: CDR1 SGHTA, CDR2 FQGNSA. The CDR3 totals 15 residues. Trimming stripped 1 base from V and 10 bases from J, with 19 bases between. CDR3 loop: CASSLEETGIGVQYF. The CDR3 DNA is TGTGCCAGCAGCTTAGAGGAGACAGGCATTGGGGTCCAGTACTTC.

V gene TRBV2 combines with J gene TRBJ2-2; 9 bases align to TRBD2. Germline lookup yields CDR1 SNHLY and CDR2 FYNNEI. The CDR3 contains 17 residues. V was clipped by 1 base and J by 7 bases; unmatched bases: 10. The CDR3 DNA reads TGTGCCAGCAGTGAAGACCGGCGGGGGGGCCCCGGCGGGGAGCTGTTTTTT. It translates to CASSEDRRGGPGGELFF.

This rearrangement joins TRBV6-2 or TRBV6-3 to TRBJ2-1; 10 bases are a match to TRBD2. The J call may be incorrect, as the DNA end agrees better with TRBJ2-7. This CDR3 spans 12 amino acids. Germline V gives CDR1 MNHEY, CDR2 SVGEGT. The CDR3 sequence is CASSLAGEEQYF. The CDR3 nucleotides are TGTGCCAGCAGCCTAGCGGGGGAGGAGCAGTACTTC.

This clonotype was detected a few times. The gene calls are TRBV20-1 and TRBJ1-2, with D tentatively TRBD1 (5 bases). Germline lookup yields CDR1 DFQATT and CDR2 SNEGSKA (reference sequence). The ends were cut back, 3 bases at V and 1 base at J, with 12 bases in the middle. The CDR3 has 14 amino acids. CDR3 in amino acids: CSASDRQSNYGYTF. For the CDR3, the DNA is TGCAGTGCTAGCGACCGACAGAGTAACTATGGCTACACCTTC.

V gene TRBV6-2 or TRBV6-3 combines with J gene TRBJ2-2, with D perhaps matching TRBD1 or TRBD2 (5 bases each). V dropped 0 bases and J dropped 7 bases, with 15 bases sitting between them. In germline, CDR1 is MNHEY, CDR2 SVGEGT. The CDR3 runs to 16 residues. The CDR3 here is CASSYSDGDGDGELFF. In DNA, the CDR3 is TGTGCCAGCAGTTACTCCGACGGGGACGGGGACGGGGAGCTGTTTTTT.

Many counts were recorded for this clonotype. The chain is built from TRBV4-1 and TRBJ1-3, with a possible D match to TRBD1 (6 bases). Trimming took off 4 bases at V and 0 bases at J, with 7 bases between the two ends. Germline V gives CDR1 MGHRA, CDR2 YSYEKL. The CDR3 covers 14 residues. The chain's CDR3 is CASSPRGSGNTIYF. The CDR3 DNA follows: TGCGCCAGCAGCCCCAGGGGCTCTGGAAACACCATATATTTT.